Listed below are T cell receptor beta chains from one sample, sequenced in a study of radiotherapy plus CTLA-4 blockade in lung cancer. The protocol was immunoSEQ multiplex PCR, while the TCRdb copy is restricted to in-frame clones and leaves out a portion. The table lists around 49,000 clones, around 83% of them singletons. The specimen was peripheral blood, collected from a patient treated with radiotherapy plus ipilimumab. The receptors originated from a human donor with non-small cell lung cancer whose response to radiotherapy plus ipilimumab could not be evaluated. Both conserved end residues are part of each CDR3. D genes are given only for firm matches. The size entry is marked missing in some rows and otherwise reads once, few, many or a size class.

.,TRBD1,TRBV6-5,TRBJ2-1,CASSYWDRGSYNEQFF,TGTGCCAGCAGTTACTGGGACAGGGGTTCCTACAATGAGCAGTTCTTC
.,TRBD2,TRBV18,TRBJ2-3,CASSRLGTRGSSTDTQYF,TGTGCCAGCTCACGATTGGGGACTAGGGGATCTAGCACAGATACGCAGTATTTT
.,.,TRBV6-5,TRBJ2-7,CASTQGGEQYF,TGTGCCAGCACCCAGGGGGGCGAGCAGTACTTC
few,TRBD2,TRBV15,TRBJ2-7,CATSRLLAGGSYEQYF,TGTGCCACCAGCCGACTACTAGCGGGCGGCTCCTACGAGCAGTACTTC
.,TRBD1,TRBV12-5,TRBJ1-1,CASGISGGSEAFF,TGTGCTAGTGGCATATCAGGGGGCAGCGAAGCTTTCTTT
.,.,TRBV7-6,TRBJ1-4,CASSSGLSTNEKLFF,TGTGCCAGCAGCTCCGGACTCTCTACTAATGAAAAACTGTTTTTT
.,TRBD2,TRBV4-3,TRBJ2-3,CASSQDLPLSLAGGPTDTQYF,TGCGCCAGCAGCCAAGATCTCCCCCTCTCTCTAGCGGGAGGGCCCACAGATACGCAGTATTTT
.,TRBD1,TRBV6-5,TRBJ2-7,CASSYGGTGRNEQYF,TGTGCCAGCAGTTACGGGGGGACAGGGAGAAACGAGCAGTACTTC
.,.,TRBV6-5,TRBJ2-7,CASSYDSFSYEQYF,TGTGCCAGCAGTTACGACAGCTTTTCCTACGAGCAGTACTTC
.,TRBD1,TRBV28,TRBJ1-2,CASTRGQGYGYTF,TGTGCCAGCACCCGGGGACAGGGCTATGGCTACACCTTC
few,.,TRBV28,TRBJ2-1,CASSFQRTSRNEQFF,TGTGCCAGCAGTTTCCAACGGACTTCTAGAAATGAGCAGTTCTTC
once,TRBD1,TRBV9,TRBJ2-7,CASSVDGTGWPYEQYF,TGTGCCAGCAGCGTAGATGGGACAGGGTGGCCCTACGAGCAGTACTTC
.,.,TRBV27,TRBJ2-7,CASSLGRGARNEQYF,TGTGCCAGCAGTTTAGGTCGGGGGGCGAGGAACGAGCAGTACTTC